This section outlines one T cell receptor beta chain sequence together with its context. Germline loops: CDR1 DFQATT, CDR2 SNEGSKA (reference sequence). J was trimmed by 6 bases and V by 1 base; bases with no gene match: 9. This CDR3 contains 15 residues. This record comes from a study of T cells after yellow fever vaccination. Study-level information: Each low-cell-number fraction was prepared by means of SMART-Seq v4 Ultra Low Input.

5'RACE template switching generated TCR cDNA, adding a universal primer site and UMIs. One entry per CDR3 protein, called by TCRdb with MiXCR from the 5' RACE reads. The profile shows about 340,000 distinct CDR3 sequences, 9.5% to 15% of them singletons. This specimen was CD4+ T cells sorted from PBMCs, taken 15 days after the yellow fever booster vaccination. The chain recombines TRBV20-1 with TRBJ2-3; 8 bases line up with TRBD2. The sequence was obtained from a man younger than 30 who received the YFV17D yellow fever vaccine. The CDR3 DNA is TGCAGTGCTAGAGGTAGCGGGGTCCCGGCTGATACGCAGTATTTT. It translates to CSARGSGVPADTQYF.